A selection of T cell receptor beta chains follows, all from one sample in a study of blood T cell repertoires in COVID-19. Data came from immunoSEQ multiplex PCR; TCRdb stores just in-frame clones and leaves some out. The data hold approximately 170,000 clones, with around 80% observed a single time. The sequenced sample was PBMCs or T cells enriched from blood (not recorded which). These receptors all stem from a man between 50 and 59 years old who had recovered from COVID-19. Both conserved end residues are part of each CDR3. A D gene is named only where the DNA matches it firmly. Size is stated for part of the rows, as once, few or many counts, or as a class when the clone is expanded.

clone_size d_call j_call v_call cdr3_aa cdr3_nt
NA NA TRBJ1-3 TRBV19 CASRPSTGLGGNTIYF TGTGCCAGTAGACCCTCTACAGGGTTAGGTGGAAACACCATATATTTT
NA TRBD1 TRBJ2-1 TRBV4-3 CASSQEDRARYNEQFF TGCGCCAGCAGCCAAGAGGACAGGGCTCGTTACAATGAGCAGTTCTTC
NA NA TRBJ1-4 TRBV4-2 CASSQDNGEQNEKLFF TGTGCCAGCAGCCAAGATAACGGGGAGCAGAATGAAAAACTGTTTTTT
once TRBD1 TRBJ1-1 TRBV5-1 CASSLGQGATTNTEAFF TGCGCCAGCAGCTTGGGACAGGGGGCGACGACGAACACTGAAGCTTTCTTT
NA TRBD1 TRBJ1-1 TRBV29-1 CSAGTGNTEAFF TGCAGCGCCGGGACAGGAAACACTGAAGCTTTCTTT
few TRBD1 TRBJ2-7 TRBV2 CASSPRDRVYEQYF TGTGCCAGCAGTCCCCGGGACAGGGTTTACGAGCAGTACTTC
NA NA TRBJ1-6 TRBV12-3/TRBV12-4 CASRGGRSLALHF TGTGCCAGCAGGGGGGGACGCTCGTTGGCCCTCCACTTT
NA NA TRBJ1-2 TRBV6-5 CASSIDRLRGYTF TGTGCCAGCAGTATCGACAGGCTCCGGGGCTACACCTTC
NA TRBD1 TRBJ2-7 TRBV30 CAWRGPGTGRYEQYF TGTGCCTGGAGGGGCCCCGGGACAGGGCGGTACGAGCAGTACTTC
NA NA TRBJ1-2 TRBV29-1 CSVETPGGYGYTF TGCAGCGTTGAAACTCCGGGGGGCTATGGCTACACCTTC
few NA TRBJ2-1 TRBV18 CASSPVRQYNEQFF TGTGCCAGCTCACCGGTACGACAGTACAATGAGCAGTTCTTC
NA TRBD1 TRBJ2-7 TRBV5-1 CASSLTGASYEQYF TGCGCCAGCAGCTTGACAGGGGCTAGTTACGAGCAGTACTTC
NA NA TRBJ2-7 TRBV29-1 CSVRGLTYEQYF TGCAGCGTGCGGGGCCTAACCTACGAGCAGTACTTC
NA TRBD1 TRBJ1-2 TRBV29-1 CSVELNRGWLGTF TGCAGCGTTGAATTAAACAGGGGGTGGCTCGGGACCTTC
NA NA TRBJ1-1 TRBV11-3 CASSTTANTEAFF TGTGCCAGCAGCACGACAGCGAACACTGAAGCTTTCTTT
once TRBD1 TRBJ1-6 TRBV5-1 CASSRDRQNSPLHF TGCGCCAGCAGCCGGGACAGACAAAATTCACCCCTCCACTTT
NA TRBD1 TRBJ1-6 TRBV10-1 CASSEYRGHSPLHF TGCGCCAGCAGTGAGTACAGGGGGCATTCACCCCTCCACTTT
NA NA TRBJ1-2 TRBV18 CASSPTDSGYTF TGTGCCAGCTCACCGACAGATAGTGGCTACACCTTC
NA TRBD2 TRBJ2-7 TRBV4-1 CASSREAGGSYEQYF TGCGCCAGCAGCCGCGAAGCGGGGGGATCCTACGAGCAGTACTTC
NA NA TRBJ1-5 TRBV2 CASSESGTQPQHF TGTGCCAGCAGTGAGAGTGGTACTCAGCCCCAGCATTTT
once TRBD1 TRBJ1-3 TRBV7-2 CASSLDNRGRAIYF TGTGCCAGCAGCTTAGATAACAGGGGGCGCGCCATATATTTT
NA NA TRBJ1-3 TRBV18 CASSPRQGYSGNTIYF TGTGCCAGCTCACCTCGTCAGGGCTACTCTGGAAACACCATATATTTT
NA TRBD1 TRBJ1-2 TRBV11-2 CASSPGDRPSGYTF TGTGCCAGCAGCCCGGGGGACAGGCCTAGTGGCTACACCTTC
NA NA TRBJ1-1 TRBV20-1 CTLTGNTEAFF TGCACTTTAACGGGGAACACTGAAGCTTTCTTT
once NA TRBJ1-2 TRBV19 CASTTRKSGGYTF TGTGCCAGTACAACTAGGAAGTCGGGAGGCTACACCTTC
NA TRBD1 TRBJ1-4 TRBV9 CASSVSGTGHEKLFF TGTGCCAGCAGCGTCTCCGGGACAGGGCATGAAAAACTGTTTTTT
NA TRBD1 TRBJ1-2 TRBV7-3 CASSEPQGAKGYGYTF TGTGCCAGCAGCGAACCACAGGGGGCGAAGGGCTATGGCTACACCTTC
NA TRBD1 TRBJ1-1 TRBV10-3 CAIRQGLNTEAFF TGTGCCATCAGACAGGGGTTGAACACTGAAGCTTTCTTT
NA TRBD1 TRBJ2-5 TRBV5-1 CASSETGEETQYF TGCGCCAGCTCGGAGACAGGGGAGGAGACCCAGTACTTC
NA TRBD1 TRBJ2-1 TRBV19 CASSPRTGPNEQFF TGTGCCAGTAGCCCGCGGACAGGACCTAATGAGCAGTTCTTC
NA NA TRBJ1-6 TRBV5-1 CASSLQGINSPLHF TGCGCCAGCAGCTTGCAGGGCATAAATTCACCCCTCCACTTT
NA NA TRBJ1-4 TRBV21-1 CASKGEGFEKLFF TGTGCCAGCAAGGGGGAGGGGTTTGAAAAACTGTTTTTT
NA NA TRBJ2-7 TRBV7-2 CASSSGIEQYF TGTGCCAGCAGCTCAGGGATCGAGCAGTACTTC
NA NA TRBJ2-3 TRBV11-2 CASSNQGSTDTQYF TGTGCCAGCAGCAATCAGGGCAGCACAGATACGCAGTATTTT
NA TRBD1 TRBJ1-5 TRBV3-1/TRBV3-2 CASSRGTDSNQPQHF TGTGCCAGCAGCCGCGGGACAGATAGCAATCAGCCCCAGCATTTT
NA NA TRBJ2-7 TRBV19 CASSIWTDSYEQYF TGTGCCAGTAGTATATGGACAGACTCCTACGAGCAGTACTTC
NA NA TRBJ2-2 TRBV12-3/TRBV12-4 CASSLVRAGELFF TGTGCCAGCAGTTTGGTTCGGGCCGGGGAGCTGTTTTTT
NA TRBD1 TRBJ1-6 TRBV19 CASTQKGGQRSSYNSPLHF TGTGCCAGTACCCAAAAAGGGGGACAGCGGAGCTCCTATAATTCACCCCTCCACTTT
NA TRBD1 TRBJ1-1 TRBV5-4 CASGQPGQGYTEAFF TGTGCCAGCGGCCAACCGGGACAGGGTTACACTGAAGCTTTCTTT
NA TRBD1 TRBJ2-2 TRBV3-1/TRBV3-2 CATKTGQAGELFF TGTGCCACCAAGACCGGACAGGCCGGGGAGCTGTTTTTT
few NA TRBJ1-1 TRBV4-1 CASSQVGGGTEAFF TGCGCCAGCAGCCAAGTGGGAGGAGGCACTGAAGCTTTCTTT
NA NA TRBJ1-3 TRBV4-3 CASSRQAGSGNTIYF TGCGCCAGCAGCCGGCAGGCCGGTTCTGGAAACACCATATATTTT
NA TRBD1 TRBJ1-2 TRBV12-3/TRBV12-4 CASSSGQGNGYTF TGTGCCAGCAGTTCCGGACAGGGGAATGGCTACACCTTC
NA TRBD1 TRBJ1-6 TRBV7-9 CASSSPGQGHSPLHF TGTGCCAGCAGCAGCCCGGGACAGGGGCATTCACCCCTCCACTTT